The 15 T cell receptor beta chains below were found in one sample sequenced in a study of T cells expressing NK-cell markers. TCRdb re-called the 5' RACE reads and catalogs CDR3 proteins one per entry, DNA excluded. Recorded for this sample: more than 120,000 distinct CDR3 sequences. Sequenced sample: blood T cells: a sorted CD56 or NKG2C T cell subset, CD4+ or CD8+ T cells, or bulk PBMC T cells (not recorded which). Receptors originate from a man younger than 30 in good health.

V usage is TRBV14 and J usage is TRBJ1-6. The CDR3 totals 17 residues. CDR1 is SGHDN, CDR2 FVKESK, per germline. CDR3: CASSQGVWDLMYSPLHF.

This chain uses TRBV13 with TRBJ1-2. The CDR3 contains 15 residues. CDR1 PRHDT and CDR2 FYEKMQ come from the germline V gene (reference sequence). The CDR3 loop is CASSLRMQENYGYTF.

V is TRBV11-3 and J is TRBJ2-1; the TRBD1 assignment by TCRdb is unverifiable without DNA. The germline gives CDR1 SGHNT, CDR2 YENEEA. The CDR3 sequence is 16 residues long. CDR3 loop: CASSLASRGGWNEQFF.

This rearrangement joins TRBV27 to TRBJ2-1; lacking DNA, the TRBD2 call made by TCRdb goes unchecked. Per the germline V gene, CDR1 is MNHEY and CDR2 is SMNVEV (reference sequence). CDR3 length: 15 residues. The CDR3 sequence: CASSPTLGLAAEQFF.

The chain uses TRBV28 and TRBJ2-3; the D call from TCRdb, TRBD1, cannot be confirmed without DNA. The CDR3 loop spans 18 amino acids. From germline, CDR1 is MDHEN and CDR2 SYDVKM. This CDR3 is CASSFLSKQGPRTDTQYF.

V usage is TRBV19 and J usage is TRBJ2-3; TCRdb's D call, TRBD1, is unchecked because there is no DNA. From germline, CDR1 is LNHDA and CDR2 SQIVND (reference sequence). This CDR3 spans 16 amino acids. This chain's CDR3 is CASSPPTGIGTDTQYF.

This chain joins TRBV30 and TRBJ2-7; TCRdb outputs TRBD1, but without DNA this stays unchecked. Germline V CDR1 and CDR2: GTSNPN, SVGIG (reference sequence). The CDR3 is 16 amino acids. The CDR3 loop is CAWRGLGGVSPYEQYF.

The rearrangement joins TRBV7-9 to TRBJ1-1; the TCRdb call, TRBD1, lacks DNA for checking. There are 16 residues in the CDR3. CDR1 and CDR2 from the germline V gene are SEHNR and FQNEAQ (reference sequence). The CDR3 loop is CASSLRDAGRDTEAFF.

The CDR3 spells CASSAPWGVETQYF. The chain joins TRBV7-9 to TRBJ2-5; TCRdb indicates TRBD1, and absent DNA this call remains unverified. CDR3 size: 14 residues. Germline CDR1 reads SEHNR; CDR2 reads FQNEAQ (reference sequence).

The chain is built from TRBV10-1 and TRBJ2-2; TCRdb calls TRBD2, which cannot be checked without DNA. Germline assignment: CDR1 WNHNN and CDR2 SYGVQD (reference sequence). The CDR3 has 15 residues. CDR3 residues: CASSPGTSIAGELFF.

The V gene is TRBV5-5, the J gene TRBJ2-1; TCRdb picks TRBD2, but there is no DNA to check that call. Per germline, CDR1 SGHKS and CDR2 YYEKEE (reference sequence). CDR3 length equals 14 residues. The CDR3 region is CASRPGLALNEQFF.

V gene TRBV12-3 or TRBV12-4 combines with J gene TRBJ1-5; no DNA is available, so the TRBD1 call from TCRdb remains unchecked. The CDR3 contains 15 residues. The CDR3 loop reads CASIPDSTSNQPQHF.

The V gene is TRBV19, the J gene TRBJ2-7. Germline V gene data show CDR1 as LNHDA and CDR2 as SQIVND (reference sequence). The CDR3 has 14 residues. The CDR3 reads CASAGLASSYEQYF.

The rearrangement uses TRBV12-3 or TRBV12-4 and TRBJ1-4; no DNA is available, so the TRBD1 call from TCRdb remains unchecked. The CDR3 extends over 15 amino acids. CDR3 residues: CASSYTGGADEKLFF.

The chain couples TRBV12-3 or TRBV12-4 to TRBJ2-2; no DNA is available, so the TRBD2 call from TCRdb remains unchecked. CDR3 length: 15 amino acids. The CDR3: CASSPLAGPTGELFF.